The sequence of this TCR beta chain was determined in a study of blood T cell repertoires in COVID-19. Measured with immunoSEQ multiplex PCR; TCRdb has only the in-frame clones, and not every one. The sample records some 130,000 clones, about four fifths being singletons. CDR3 length equals 13 residues. V was shortened by 1 base and J by 7 bases, with 11 bases between the two germline ends. The germline CDR1 and CDR2 sequences are SEHNR and FQNEAQ (reference sequence). Sequencing input: PBMCs or T cells enriched from blood (not recorded which). This chain links TRBV7-9 with TRBJ2-7; D perhaps matches TRBD2 (5 bases). The receptor was derived from a man between 40 and 49 years old with acute COVID-19. CDR3 sequence: CASSLVPGYEQYF. CDR3 coding DNA: TGTGCCAGCAGCTTAGTCCCGGGATATGAGCAGTACTTC. The full variable domain, rest sourced from reference TRBV7-9 and TRBJ2-7, is DTGVSQNPRHKITKRGQNVTFRCDPISEHNRLYWYRQTLGQGPEFLTYFQNEAQLEKSRLLSDRFSAERPKGSFSTLEIQRTEQGDSAMYLCASSLVPGYEQYFGPGTRLTVT.